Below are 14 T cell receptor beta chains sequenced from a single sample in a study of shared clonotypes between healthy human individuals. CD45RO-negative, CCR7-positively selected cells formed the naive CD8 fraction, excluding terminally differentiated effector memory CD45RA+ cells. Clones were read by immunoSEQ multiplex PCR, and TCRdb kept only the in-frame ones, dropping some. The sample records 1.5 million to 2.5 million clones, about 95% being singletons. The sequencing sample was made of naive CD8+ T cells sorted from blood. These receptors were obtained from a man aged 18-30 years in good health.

The CDR3 sequence is CASSPTGGGEQYF. The CDR3 coding sequence is TGTGCCAGTAGTCCCACAGGGGGCGGCGAGCAGTACTTC. The chain recombines TRBV19 with TRBJ2-7, with TRBD1 matching 9 bases. Germline V gene data show CDR1 as LNHDA and CDR2 as SQIVND (reference sequence). This CDR3 is built from 13 residues. V was clipped by 5 bases and J by 6 bases; unmatched bases: 5. Filled out from reference TRBV19 and TRBJ2-7, the complete variable domain reads DGGITQSPKYLFRKEGQNVTLSCEQNLNHDAMYWYRQDPGQGLRLIYYSQIVNDFQKGDIAEGYSVSREKKESFPLTVTSAQKNPTAFYLCASSPTGGGEQYFGPGTRLTVT.

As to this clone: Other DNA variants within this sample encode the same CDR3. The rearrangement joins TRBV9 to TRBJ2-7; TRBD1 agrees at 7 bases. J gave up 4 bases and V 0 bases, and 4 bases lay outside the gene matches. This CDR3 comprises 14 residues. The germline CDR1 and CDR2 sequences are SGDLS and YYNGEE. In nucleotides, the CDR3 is TGTGCCAGCAGCGTAGAAGGACAGGCATACGAGCAGTACTTC. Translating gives CASSVEGQAYEQYF.

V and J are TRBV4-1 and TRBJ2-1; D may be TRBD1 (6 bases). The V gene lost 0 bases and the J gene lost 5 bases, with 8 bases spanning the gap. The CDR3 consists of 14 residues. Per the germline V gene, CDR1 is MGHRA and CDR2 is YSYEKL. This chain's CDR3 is CASSQERQDNEQFF. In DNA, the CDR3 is TGCGCCAGCAGCCAAGAGCGACAGGACAATGAGCAGTTCTTC.

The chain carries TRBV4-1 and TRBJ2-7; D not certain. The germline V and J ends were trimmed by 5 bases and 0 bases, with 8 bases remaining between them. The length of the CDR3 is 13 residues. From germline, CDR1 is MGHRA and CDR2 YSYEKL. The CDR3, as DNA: TGCGCCAGCAGCGCCCGGAGCTCCTACGAGCAGTACTTC. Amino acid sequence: CASSARSSYEQYF.

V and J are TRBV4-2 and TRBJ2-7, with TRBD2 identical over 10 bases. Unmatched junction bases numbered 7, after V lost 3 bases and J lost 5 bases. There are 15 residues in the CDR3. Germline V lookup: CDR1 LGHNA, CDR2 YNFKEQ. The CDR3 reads CASSHYSGGSNEQYF. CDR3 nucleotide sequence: TGTGCCAGCAGCCATTATAGCGGGGGGTCCAACGAGCAGTACTTC.

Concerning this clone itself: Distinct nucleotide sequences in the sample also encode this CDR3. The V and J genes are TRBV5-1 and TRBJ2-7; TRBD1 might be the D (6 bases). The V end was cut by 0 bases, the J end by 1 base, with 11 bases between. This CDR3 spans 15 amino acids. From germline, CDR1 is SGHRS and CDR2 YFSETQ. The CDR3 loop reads CASSLAATGSYEQYF. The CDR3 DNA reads TGCGCCAGCAGCTTGGCAGCGACAGGATCCTACGAGCAGTACTTC.

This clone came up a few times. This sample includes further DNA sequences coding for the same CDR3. DNA of the CDR3: TGTGCCAGCAGCCCCGGAGGGGAGCAGTACTTC. Its translation is CASSPGGEQYF. V and J are TRBV11-2 and TRBJ2-7, with D possibly being TRBD2 (6 bases). Germline values: CDR1 SGHAT, CDR2 FQNNGV. The CDR3 has 11 amino acids. V shed 5 bases and J shed 7 bases, with 9 bases lying between them.

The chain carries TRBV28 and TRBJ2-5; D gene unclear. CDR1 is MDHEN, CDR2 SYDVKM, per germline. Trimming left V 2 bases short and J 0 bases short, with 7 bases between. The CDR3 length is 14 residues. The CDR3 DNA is TGTGCCAGCAGTTTACTCGGGTACCAAGAGACCCAGTACTTC. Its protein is CASSLLGYQETQYF.

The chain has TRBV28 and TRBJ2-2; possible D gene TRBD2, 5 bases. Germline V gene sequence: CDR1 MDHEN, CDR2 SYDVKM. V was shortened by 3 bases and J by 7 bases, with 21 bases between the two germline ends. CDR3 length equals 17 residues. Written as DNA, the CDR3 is TGTGCCAGCAGTTTCGGGGAGACAAGGTTATTCCACGGGGAGCTGTTTTTT. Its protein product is CASSFGETRLFHGELFF.

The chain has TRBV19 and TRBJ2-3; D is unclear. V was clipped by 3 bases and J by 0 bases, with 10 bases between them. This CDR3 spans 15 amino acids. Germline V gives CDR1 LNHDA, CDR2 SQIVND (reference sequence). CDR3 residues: CASSMTDGSTDTQYF. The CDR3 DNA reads TGTGCCAGTAGTATGACGGACGGAAGCACAGATACGCAGTATTTT.

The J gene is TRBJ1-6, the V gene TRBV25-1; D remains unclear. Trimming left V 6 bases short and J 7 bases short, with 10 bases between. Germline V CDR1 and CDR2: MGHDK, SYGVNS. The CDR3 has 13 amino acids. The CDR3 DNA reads TGTGCCAGCAGAACCTCACTAAATTCACCCCTCCACTTT. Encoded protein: CASRTSLNSPLHF.

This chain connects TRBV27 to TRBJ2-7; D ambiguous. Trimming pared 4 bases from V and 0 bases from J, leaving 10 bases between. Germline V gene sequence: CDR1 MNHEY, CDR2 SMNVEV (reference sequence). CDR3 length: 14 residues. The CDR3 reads CASSSLRSSYEQYF. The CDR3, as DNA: TGTGCCAGCAGTTCGCTACGGAGCTCCTACGAGCAGTACTTC.

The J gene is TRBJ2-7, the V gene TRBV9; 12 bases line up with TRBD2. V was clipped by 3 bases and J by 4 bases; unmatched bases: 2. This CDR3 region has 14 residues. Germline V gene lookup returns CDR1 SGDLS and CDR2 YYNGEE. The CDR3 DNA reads TGTGCCAGCAGCGCTAGCGGGAGGGGGTACGAGCAGTACTTC. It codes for CASSASGRGYEQYF.

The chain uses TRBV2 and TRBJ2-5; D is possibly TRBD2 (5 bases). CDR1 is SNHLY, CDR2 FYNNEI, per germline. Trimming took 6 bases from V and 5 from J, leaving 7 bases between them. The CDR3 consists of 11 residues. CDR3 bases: TGTGCCAGCAGGCCGGGGGAGACCCAGTACTTC. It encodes CASRPGETQYF.